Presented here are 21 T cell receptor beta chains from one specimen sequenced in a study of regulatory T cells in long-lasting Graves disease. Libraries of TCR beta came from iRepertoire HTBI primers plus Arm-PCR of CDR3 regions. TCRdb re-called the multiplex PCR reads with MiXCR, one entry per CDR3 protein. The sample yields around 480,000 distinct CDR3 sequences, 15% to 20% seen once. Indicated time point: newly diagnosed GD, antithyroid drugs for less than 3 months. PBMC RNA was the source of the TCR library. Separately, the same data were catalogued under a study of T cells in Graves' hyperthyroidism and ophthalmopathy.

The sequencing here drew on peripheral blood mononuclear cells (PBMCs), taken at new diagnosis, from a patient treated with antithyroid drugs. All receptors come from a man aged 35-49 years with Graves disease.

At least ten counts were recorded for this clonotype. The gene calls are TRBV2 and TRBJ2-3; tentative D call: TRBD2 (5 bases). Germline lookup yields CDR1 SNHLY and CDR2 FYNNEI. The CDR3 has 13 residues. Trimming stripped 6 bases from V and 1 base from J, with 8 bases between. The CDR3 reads CASRDGGTDTQYF. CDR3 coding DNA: TGTGCCAGCAGGGACGGGGGCACAGATACGCAGTATTTT. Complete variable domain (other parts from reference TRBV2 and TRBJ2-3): EPEVTQTPSHQVTQMGQEVILRCVPISNHLYFYWYRQILGQKVEFLVSFYNNEISEKSEIFDDQFSVERPDGSNFTLKIRSTKLEDSAMYFCASRDGGTDTQYFGPGTRLTVL.

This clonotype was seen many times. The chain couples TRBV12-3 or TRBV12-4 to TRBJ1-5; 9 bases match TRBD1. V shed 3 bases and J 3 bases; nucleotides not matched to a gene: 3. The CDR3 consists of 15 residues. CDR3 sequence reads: CASSLGQGNNQPQHF. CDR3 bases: TGTGCCAGCAGTTTGGGACAGGGCAACAATCAGCCCCAGCATTTT.

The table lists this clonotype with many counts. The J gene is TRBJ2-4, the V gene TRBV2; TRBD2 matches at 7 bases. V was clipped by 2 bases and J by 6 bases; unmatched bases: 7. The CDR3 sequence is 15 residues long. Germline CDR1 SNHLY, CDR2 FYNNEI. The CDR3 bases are TGTGCCAGCAGTGAACAGCTAGCGGAAGTAAACATTCAGTACTTC. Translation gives CASSEQLAEVNIQYF.

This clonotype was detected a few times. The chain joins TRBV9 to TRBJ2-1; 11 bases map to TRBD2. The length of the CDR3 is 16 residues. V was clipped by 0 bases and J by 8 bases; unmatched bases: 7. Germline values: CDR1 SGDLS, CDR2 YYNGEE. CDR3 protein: CASSVGLAGGEDEQFF. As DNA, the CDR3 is TGTGCCAGCAGCGTAGGCCTAGCGGGAGGAGAAGATGAGCAGTTCTTC.

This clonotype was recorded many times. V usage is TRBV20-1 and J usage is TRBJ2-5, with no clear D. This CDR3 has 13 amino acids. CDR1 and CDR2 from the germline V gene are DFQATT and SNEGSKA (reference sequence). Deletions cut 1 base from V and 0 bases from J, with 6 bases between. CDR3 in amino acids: CSARVPNQETQYF. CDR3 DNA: TGCAGTGCTAGAGTGCCGAACCAAGAGACCCAGTACTTC.

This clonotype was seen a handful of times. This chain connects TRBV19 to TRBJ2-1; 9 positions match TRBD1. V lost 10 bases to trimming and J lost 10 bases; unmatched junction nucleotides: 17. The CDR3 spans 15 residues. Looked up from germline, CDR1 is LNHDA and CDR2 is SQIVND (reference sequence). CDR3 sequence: CATNREQGARSEQFF. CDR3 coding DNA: TGTGCCACCAACAGGGAACAGGGGGCTCGGAGCGAGCAGTTCTTC.

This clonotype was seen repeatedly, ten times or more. The CDR3 sequence is CSATGTSRGETYNEQFF. CDR3 DNA sequence: TGCAGTGCAACCGGGACTAGTAGGGGGGAAACCTACAATGAGCAGTTCTTC. The chain uses TRBV20-1 and TRBJ2-1, with 8 bases fitting TRBD2. The V gene's germline CDR1 is DFQATT and CDR2 SNEGSKA (reference sequence). V dropped 6 bases and J dropped 2; count of bases not matched to a gene: 15. The CDR3 consists of 17 residues.

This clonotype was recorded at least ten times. CDR3 amino acids: CATRMGTSDNEQFF. In DNA form, the CDR3 reads TGTGCCACTAGGATGGGGACTAGTGACAATGAGCAGTTCTTC. The genes are TRBV12-3 or TRBV12-4 and TRBJ2-1; 8 nucleotides match TRBD2. CDR3 length equals 14 residues. V trimming: 10 bases; J trimming: 5 bases; junction bases outside the gene matches: 10.

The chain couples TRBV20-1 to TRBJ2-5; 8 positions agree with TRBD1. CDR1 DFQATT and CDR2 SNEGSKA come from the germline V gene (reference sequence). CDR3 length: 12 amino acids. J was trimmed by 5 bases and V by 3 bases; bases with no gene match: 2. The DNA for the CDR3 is TGCAGTGCTAGGCGGGACAGGGAGACCCAGTACTTC. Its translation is CSARRDRETQYF.

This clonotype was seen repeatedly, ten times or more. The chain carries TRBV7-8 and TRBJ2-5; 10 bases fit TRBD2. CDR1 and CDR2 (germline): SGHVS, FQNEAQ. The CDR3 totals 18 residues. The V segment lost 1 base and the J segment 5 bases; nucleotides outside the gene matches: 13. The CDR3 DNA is TGTGCCAGCAGCTTAGAAGCTAGCGGGAGTATATTTTTGGAGACCCAGTACTTC. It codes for CASSLEASGSIFLETQYF.

CDR3 in DNA: TGCGCCAGCAGCTTGGTTACAGGGGGTACCAATGAGCAGTTCTTC. Encoded protein: CASSLVTGGTNEQFF. V is TRBV5-1 and J is TRBJ2-1, with TRBD1 identical over 8 bases. Trimming at V came to 0 bases and at J to 6 bases, leaving 5 bases not matched to a gene. The CDR3 has 15 amino acids. CDR1 SGHRS and CDR2 YFSETQ come from the germline V gene.

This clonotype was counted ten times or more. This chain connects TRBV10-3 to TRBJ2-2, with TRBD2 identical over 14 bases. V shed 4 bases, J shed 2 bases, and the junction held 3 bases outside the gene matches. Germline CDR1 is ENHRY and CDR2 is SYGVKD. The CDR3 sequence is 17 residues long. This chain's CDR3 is CAISGTSGRQNTGELFF. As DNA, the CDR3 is TGTGCCATCAGTGGGACTAGCGGGAGGCAAAACACCGGGGAGCTGTTTTTT.

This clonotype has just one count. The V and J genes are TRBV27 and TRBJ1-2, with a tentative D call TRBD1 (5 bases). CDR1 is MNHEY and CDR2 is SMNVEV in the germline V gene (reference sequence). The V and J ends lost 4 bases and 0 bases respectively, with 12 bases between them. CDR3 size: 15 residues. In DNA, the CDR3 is TGTGCCAGCAGTTCGGGACCCACTTCTAACTATGGCTACACCTTC. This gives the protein CASSSGPTSNYGYTF.

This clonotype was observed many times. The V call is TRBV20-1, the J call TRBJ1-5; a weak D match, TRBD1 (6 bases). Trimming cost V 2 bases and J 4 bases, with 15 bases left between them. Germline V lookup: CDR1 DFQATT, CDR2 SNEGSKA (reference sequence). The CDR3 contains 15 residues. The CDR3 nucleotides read TGCAGTGCTAGACGAGGCGCCACAGGGAATCAGCCCCAGCATTTT. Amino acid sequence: CSARRGATGNQPQHF.

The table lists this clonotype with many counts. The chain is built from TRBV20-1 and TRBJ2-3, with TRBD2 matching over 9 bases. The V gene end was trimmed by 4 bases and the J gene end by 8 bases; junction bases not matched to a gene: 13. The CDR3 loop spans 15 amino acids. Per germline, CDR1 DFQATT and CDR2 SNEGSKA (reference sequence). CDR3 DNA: TGCAGTGCTACCCGACTAGCGGACCCTCGGAGTACGCAGTATTTT. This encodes CSATRLADPRSTQYF.

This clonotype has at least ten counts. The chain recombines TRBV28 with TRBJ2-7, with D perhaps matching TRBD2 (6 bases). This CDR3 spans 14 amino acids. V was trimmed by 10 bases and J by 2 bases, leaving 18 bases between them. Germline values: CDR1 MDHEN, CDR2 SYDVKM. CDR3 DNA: TGTGCCACCTTAACTGGGACTGGTGCCTACGAGCAGTACTTC. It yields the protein CATLTGTGAYEQYF.

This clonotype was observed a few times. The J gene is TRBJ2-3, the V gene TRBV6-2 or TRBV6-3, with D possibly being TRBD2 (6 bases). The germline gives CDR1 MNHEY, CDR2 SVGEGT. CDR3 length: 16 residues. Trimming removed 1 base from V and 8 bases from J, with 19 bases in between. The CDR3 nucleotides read TGTGCCAGCAGTTACTTTTCCGGGAGAGCAGCAGCTACGCAGTATTTT. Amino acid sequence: CASSYFSGRAAATQYF.

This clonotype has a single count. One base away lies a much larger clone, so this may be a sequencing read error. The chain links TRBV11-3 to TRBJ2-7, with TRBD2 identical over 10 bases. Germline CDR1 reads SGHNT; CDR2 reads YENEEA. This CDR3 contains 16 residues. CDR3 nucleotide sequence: TGTGTCAGCAGCTTTAGACTAGCGGGCCTAACCTACGAGCAGTACTTC. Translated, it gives CVSSFRLAGLTYEQYF.

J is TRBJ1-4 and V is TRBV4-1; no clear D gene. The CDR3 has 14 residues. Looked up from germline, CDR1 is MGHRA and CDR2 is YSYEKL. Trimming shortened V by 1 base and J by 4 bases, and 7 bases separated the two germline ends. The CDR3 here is CASSQGQGNEKLFF. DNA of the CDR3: TGCGCCAGCAGCCAAGGTCAAGGTAATGAAAAACTGTTTTTT.

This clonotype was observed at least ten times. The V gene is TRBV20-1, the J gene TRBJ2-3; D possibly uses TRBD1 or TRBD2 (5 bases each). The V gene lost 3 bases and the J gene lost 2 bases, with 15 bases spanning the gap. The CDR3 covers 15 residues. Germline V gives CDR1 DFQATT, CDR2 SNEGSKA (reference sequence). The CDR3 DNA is TGCAGTGCTAGCCCGGGACCAGGGTTCACAGATACGCAGTATTTT. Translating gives CSASPGPGFTDTQYF.

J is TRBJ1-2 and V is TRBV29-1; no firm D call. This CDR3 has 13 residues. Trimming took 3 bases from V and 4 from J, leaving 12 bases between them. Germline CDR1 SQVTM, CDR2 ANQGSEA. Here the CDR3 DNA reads TGCAGCGTTGACTCCGGGGAAGTCTATGGCTACACCTTC. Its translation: CSVDSGEVYGYTF.